This is a list of T cell receptor beta chains from one sample in a study of T cell responses to AZD1222 COVID-19 vaccine. The assay was immunoSEQ multiplex PCR, and TCRdb's table has in-frame clones only and misses some. The sample carries about 210,000 clones, about 94% recorded once. The sample in question was peripheral blood, obtained 28 days after the second dose of the MenACWY control vaccine. Every receptor here comes from an adult who received the MenACWY meningococcal vaccine as a control. Each CDR3 is given with its conserved first and last residue. A D gene is named only where the DNA matches it firmly. The size field is filled for only some rows; it gives once, few, many or a size class.

size,D,J,V,DNA,CDR3
NA,NA,TRBJ1-4,TRBV3-1/TRBV3-2,TGTGCCTCCACGCCCAGGCACGGGGTTTCTAATGAAAAACTGTTTTTT,CASTPRHGVSNEKLFF
NA,NA,TRBJ2-7,TRBV7-2,TGTGCCAGCAGCGTCATGGGATACGAGCAGTACTTC,CASSVMGYEQYF
NA,TRBD1,TRBJ1-1,TRBV6-2/TRBV6-3,TGTGCCAGCAGTTACATGGTCGGACAGGGGGCGAACACTGAAGCTTTCTTT,CASSYMVGQGANTEAFF
NA,NA,TRBJ2-2,TRBV19,TGTGCCAGTAGTATATCCCCAGCCTTTAACACCGGGGAGCTGTTTTTT,CASSISPAFNTGELFF
NA,NA,TRBJ1-1,TRBV24-1,TGTGCCACCAGTGGATCCCAGGGTTTGAACACTGAAGCTTTCTTT,CATSGSQGLNTEAFF
NA,TRBD1,TRBJ2-7,TRBV28,TGTGCCAGCAGTTTACTGGGACAGGCGAGCTCCTACGAGCAGTACTTC,CASSLLGQASSYEQYF
NA,NA,TRBJ2-7,TRBV19,TGTGCCAGTAGTCAGGGGACCTACGAGCAGTACTTC,CASSQGTYEQYF
NA,NA,TRBJ1-5,TRBV28,TGTGCCAGCAGTATCAATCAGCCCCAGCATTTT,CASSINQPQHF
NA,TRBD2,TRBJ2-3,TRBV9,TGTGCCAGCAGCGATGTAGCGGGAGGGCTCACAGATACGCAGTATTTT,CASSDVAGGLTDTQYF
once,NA,TRBJ1-2,TRBV7-2,TGTGCCAGCAGCCCTCTCGGCAGGCCCGGCGGTGTCTATGGCTACACCTTC,CASSPLGRPGGVYGYTF
once,TRBD1,TRBJ2-7,TRBV6-5,TGTGCCAGTGCCGGGACAGGCTCCTACGAGCAGTACTTC,CASAGTGSYEQYF
NA,TRBD1,TRBJ2-7,TRBV19,TGTGCCAGTAGTGGACAGGGGGGCTCCTACGAGCAGTACTTC,CASSGQGGSYEQYF
NA,NA,TRBJ1-3,TRBV6-1,TGTGCCAGCAGTGAACTCGGGGGACACACCATATATTTT,CASSELGGHTIYF
NA,TRBD1,TRBJ2-1,TRBV19,TGTGCCAGTAGTAACAAGGACAGGGCGTACAATGAGCAGTTCTTC,CASSNKDRAYNEQFF
NA,NA,TRBJ2-7,TRBV12-3/TRBV12-4,TGTGCCAGCAGACGGGACACCTCCTACGAGCAGTACTTC,CASRRDTSYEQYF
NA,TRBD1,TRBJ1-2,TRBV6-5,TGTGCCAGCAGTTCCCCTCCGGGACAGGGCCCCTATGGCTACACCTTC,CASSSPPGQGPYGYTF
NA,TRBD2,TRBJ2-1,TRBV5-7,TGTGCCAGCAGCTTGGTGTCTAGCGGGTGGACGGATGAGCAGTTCTTC,CASSLVSSGWTDEQFF
NA,TRBD2,TRBJ2-1,TRBV11-3,TGTGCCAGCAGCTTAGAGGCGGGGGGCGCAGGCAATGAGCAGTTCTTC,CASSLEAGGAGNEQFF
NA,NA,TRBJ2-7,TRBV7-9,TGTGCCAGCAGCTTAGCGCACGGAAGGAGCTCCTACGAGCAGTACTTC,CASSLAHGRSSYEQYF
NA,TRBD1,TRBJ1-1,TRBV5-5,TGTGCCAGCAGCTTGAGGACAGGGGGGACTGAAGCTTTCTTT,CASSLRTGGTEAFF